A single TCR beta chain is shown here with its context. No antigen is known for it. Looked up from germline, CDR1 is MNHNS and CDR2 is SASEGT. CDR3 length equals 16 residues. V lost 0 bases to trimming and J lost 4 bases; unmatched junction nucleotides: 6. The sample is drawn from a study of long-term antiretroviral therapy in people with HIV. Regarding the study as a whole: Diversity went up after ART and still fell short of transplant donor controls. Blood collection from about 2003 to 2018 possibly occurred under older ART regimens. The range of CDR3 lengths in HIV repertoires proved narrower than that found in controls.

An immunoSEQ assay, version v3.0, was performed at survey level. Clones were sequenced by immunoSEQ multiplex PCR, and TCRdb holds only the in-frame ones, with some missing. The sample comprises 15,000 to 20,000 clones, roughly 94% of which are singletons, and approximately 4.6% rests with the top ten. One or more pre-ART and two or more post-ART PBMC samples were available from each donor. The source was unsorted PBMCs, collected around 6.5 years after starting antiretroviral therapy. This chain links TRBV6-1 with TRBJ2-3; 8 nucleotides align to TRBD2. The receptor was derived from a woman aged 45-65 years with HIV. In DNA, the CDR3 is TGTGCCAGCAGTGAAGCGCTTGCGGGAGGACCAGATACGCAGTATTTT. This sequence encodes CASSEALAGGPDTQYF.